Below are 17 T cell receptor beta chains sequenced from a single sample in a study of shared clonotypes between healthy human individuals. Generated by immunoSEQ multiplex PCR, the TCRdb table keeps only in-frame clones and is missing some. The sample carries 2 million to 3 million clones, 93% recorded once. The sample taken for sequencing was naive CD4+ T cells from PBMCs. This sample's subset: CD45RA+ positively selected. Receptor source: a man aged 18-30 years in good health. Some clones in this sample may be carry-over from other donors' samples.

This chain connects TRBV10-1 to TRBJ2-1; 9 bases are a match to TRBD2. J was trimmed by 9 bases and V by 2 bases; bases with no gene match: 8. The CDR3 consists of 15 residues. CDR1 WNHNN and CDR2 SYGVQD come from the germline V gene (reference sequence). The CDR3 reads CASSEPAGGRGEQFF. The DNA for the CDR3 is TGCGCCAGCAGTGAGCCGGCGGGAGGGCGGGGTGAGCAGTTCTTC.

The sample holds a few counts of this clone. The rearrangement uses TRBV6-1 and TRBJ1-2, with D unclear. Germline CDR1 reads MNHNS; CDR2 reads SASEGT. The CDR3 has 13 residues. Trimming took 6 bases from V and 3 from J, leaving 11 bases between them. The CDR3 DNA reads TGTGCCAGCAGAACAGATACCGACTATGGCTACACCTTC. It codes for CASRTDTDYGYTF.

The V call is TRBV27, the J call TRBJ2-7; a weak D match, TRBD1 (8 bases). Germline V gene sequence: CDR1 MNHEY, CDR2 SMNVEV (reference sequence). This CDR3 region has 15 residues. The V end lost 7 bases, the J end lost 2 bases, and 18 bases lay between the germline ends. The CDR3 sequence is CASKQTGEGPYEQYF. CDR3 in DNA: TGTGCCAGCAAACAGACAGGGGAGGGTCCCTACGAGCAGTACTTC.

This chain joins TRBV5-1 and TRBJ2-2, with 7 bases fitting TRBD1. There are 16 residues in the CDR3. The ends lost 1 base at V and 3 bases at J; junction bases unmatched: 6. From germline, CDR1 is SGHRS and CDR2 YFSETQ. The CDR3 protein is CASSLRVQGDTGELFF. The CDR3 bases are TGCGCCAGCAGCTTGAGGGTGCAGGGGGACACCGGGGAGCTGTTTTTT.

This clone showed up just once. The chain links TRBV5-1 to TRBJ1-1, with a possible D match to TRBD1 (6 bases). V was pared by 4 bases and J by 3 bases, with 13 bases between. Per the germline V gene, CDR1 is SGHRS and CDR2 is YFSETQ. The CDR3 has 14 residues. DNA for the CDR3: TGCGCCAGCAGCGAACAGGGTCCGGACACTGAAGCTTTCTTT. Protein product: CASSEQGPDTEAFF.

The chain is built from TRBV25-1 and TRBJ2-3; 7 nucleotides line up with TRBD2. Germline assignment: CDR1 MGHDK and CDR2 SYGVNS. With 6 bases clipped from V and 2 bases from J, the junction kept 8 bases outside the gene matches. The CDR3 consists of 15 residues. CDR3: CASSRASGYTDTQYF. The CDR3 region has the DNA TGTGCCAGCAGCCGGGCTAGCGGTTACACAGATACGCAGTATTTT.

This clone was recorded only once. The genes are TRBV5-1 and TRBJ2-5; possible D gene TRBD1, 5 bases. The CDR3 sequence is 16 residues long. Germline V gene data show CDR1 as SGHRS and CDR2 as YFSETQ. V was shortened by 0 bases and J by 3 bases, with 15 bases between the two germline ends. The CDR3 spells CASSLAPRGLEETQYF. The CDR3 DNA reads TGCGCCAGCAGCTTGGCCCCAAGGGGCCTTGAAGAGACCCAGTACTTC.

This chain joins TRBV28 and TRBJ2-7; the match to TRBD1 covers 10 bases. Trimming at V came to 4 bases and at J to 4 bases, leaving 7 bases not matched to a gene. CDR3 length equals 15 residues. CDR1 is MDHEN, CDR2 SYDVKM, per germline. The CDR3 DNA reads as TGTGCCAGCAGTTCTGGCGGGACAGGGGTTTACGAGCAGTACTTC. It translates to CASSSGGTGVYEQYF.

The V call is TRBV2, the J call TRBJ2-1; TRBD1 agrees at 10 bases. The CDR3 sequence is 16 residues long. The trim removed 2 bases at V and 2 bases at J, leaving 3 bases unmatched. Germline CDR1 and CDR2: SNHLY and FYNNEI. The CDR3 loop reads CASSERGQGTYNEQFF. The CDR3 nucleotides are TGTGCCAGCAGTGAACGGGGACAGGGGACCTACAATGAGCAGTTCTTC.

The rearrangement joins TRBV29-1 to TRBJ2-1, with TRBD2 matching over 10 bases. Germline V gives CDR1 SQVTM, CDR2 ANQGSEA. This CDR3 is built from 14 residues. The trim removed 3 bases at V and 7 bases at J, leaving 6 bases unmatched. In nucleotides, the CDR3 is TGCAGCGTTGATTCTAGCGGGAGATTGAATGAGCAGTTCTTC. This gives the protein CSVDSSGRLNEQFF.

V usage is TRBV18 and J usage is TRBJ2-5; 8 nucleotides line up with TRBD1. This CDR3 contains 15 residues. CDR1 is KGHSH and CDR2 is LQKENI in the germline V gene. After removal of 4 bases from V and 1 base from J, the junction contained 5 bases not matched to a gene. CDR3 loop: CASSRSTGGQETQYF. The DNA for the CDR3 is TGTGCCAGCTCACGATCTACAGGGGGCCAAGAGACCCAGTACTTC.

CDR3 in DNA: TGTGCCAGAAGCTTTGATCCGGCGGAGGTCTATGGCTACACCTTC. Its protein product is CARSFDPAEVYGYTF. The chain employs TRBV5-3 and TRBJ1-2; D is ambiguous. TRBV5-3 is reported as an ORF; its role is uncertain. The CDR3 loop spans 15 amino acids. Trimming took off 2 bases at V and 4 bases at J, with 15 bases between the two ends.

V usage is TRBV25-1 and J usage is TRBJ1-2, with D possibly being TRBD1 (5 bases). V was trimmed by 2 bases and J by 5 bases, leaving 15 bases between them. The CDR3 totals 15 residues. Germline CDR1 reads MGHDK; CDR2 reads SYGVNS. The CDR3 spells CASSEGGRESYGYTF. The CDR3 bases are TGTGCCAGCAGTGAAGGCGGCAGGGAATCATATGGCTACACCTTC.

The chain recombines TRBV27 with TRBJ2-4, with 11 bases matching TRBD1. The CDR3 is 14 amino acids. Germline V gene sequence: CDR1 MNHEY, CDR2 SMNVEV (reference sequence). With 8 bases clipped from V and 9 bases from J, the junction kept 9 bases outside the gene matches. The CDR3 sequence is CASGWDRGSGIQYF. As DNA, the CDR3 is TGTGCCAGCGGTTGGGACAGGGGGTCAGGCATTCAGTACTTC.

This chain uses TRBV7-2 with TRBJ2-1, with D tentatively TRBD1 or TRBD2 (5 bases each). The CDR3 covers 17 residues. Trimming stripped 5 bases from V and 0 bases from J, with 17 bases between. From germline, CDR1 is SGHTA and CDR2 FQGNSA. CDR3 nucleotide sequence: TGTGCCAGCAGCCCAGAGATCGGGACGCCCTCCTACAATGAGCAGTTCTTC. This sequence encodes CASSPEIGTPSYNEQFF. The variable domain in full, with the rest retrieved from reference TRBV7-2 and TRBJ2-1, is GAGVSQSPSNKVTEKGKDVELRCDPISGHTALYWYRQSLGQGLEFLIYFQGNSAPDKSGLPSDRFSAERTGGSVSTLTIQRTQQEDSAVYLCASSPEIGTPSYNEQFFGPGTRLTVL.

The chain couples TRBV7-9 to TRBJ1-1; weak D call: TRBD1 (5 bases). The CDR3 spans 13 residues. The V end lost 5 bases, the J end lost 1 base, and 8 bases lay between the germline ends. Germline values: CDR1 SEHNR, CDR2 FQNEAQ (reference sequence). In nucleotides, the CDR3 is TGTGCCAGCAGCCAGACAGAGAACACTGAAGCTTTCTTT. Its protein is CASSQTENTEAFF.

The chain uses TRBV10-3 and TRBJ2-3, with TRBD2 identical over 12 bases. The CDR3 sequence is 16 residues long. J gave up 14 bases and V 2 bases, and 14 bases lay outside the gene matches. Per germline, CDR1 ENHRY and CDR2 SYGVKD. CDR3 DNA sequence: TGTGCCATCAGTGAGGGCACTAGCGGGAGGTCCTTATTGTCGTATTTT. Its protein product is CAISEGTSGRSLLSYF.